This T cell receptor (beta chain) was captured by sequencing in a study of shared T cell receptors in the human thymus. Sequencing was performed with immunoSEQ multiplex PCR; in TCRdb, only in-frame clones are kept and a portion is missing. In the table there are hundreds of thousands of clones, roughly 88% of which are singletons. V was clipped by 7 bases and J by 4 bases; unmatched bases: 11. The CDR3 extends over 15 amino acids. Germline assignment: CDR1 MDHEN and CDR2 SYDVKM. A further study also used this sample, focusing on human thymus T cells. That study adds: Resections from corrective heart surgery supplied the thymus tissue. Apparent bias marked the V and J gene usage of thymic and blood repertoires. Thymic TCR repertoires of unrelated people reportedly overlapped highly.

The sequence was obtained from a boy in the first two years of life with a congenital heart defect. Specimen: thymocytes. The chain employs TRBV28 and TRBJ1-2; 8 bases are shared with TRBD1. CDR3 loop: CASKNYRDRIYGYTF. CDR3 sequence (DNA): TGTGCCAGCAAAAACTACCGGGACAGGATCTATGGCTACACCTTC.